These 13 T cell receptor beta chains were sequenced from one sample in a study of blood T cells in healthy people across ages. Next came a second PCR, run for roughly 6 to 11 cycles, which used a sample-barcoded 5' primer along with a J-beta primer mix. TCRdb itself ran the 5' RACE reads through MiXCR, one entry per CDR3 protein. The table includes about 650,000 distinct CDR3 sequences, around 32% detected once. Sequenced: blood. These receptors came from a woman of 80 years or more in good health.

This clonotype was recorded once. A much larger clone lies one base from this, so it may be a read error. Since the CDR3 does not end with the conserved phenylalanine or tryptophan, this likely comes from a read error. The gene calls are TRBV20-1 and TRBJ1-1, with 7 nucleotides matching TRBD1. The V gene's germline CDR1 is DFQATT and CDR2 SNEGSKA (reference sequence). This CDR3 comprises 14 residues. V dropped 1 base and J dropped 0; count of bases not matched to a gene: 2. The CDR3 nucleotides read TGCAGTGCTAGAGTGGGACAGCTGAACACTGAAGCTTTCCTT. This sequence encodes CSARVGQLNTEAFL.

This clonotype was picked up many times. The chain carries TRBV7-3 and TRBJ2-7, with a possible D match to TRBD2 (5 bases). The CDR3 is 16 residues long. V was trimmed by 5 bases and J by 0 bases, leaving 17 bases between them. Germline V gene lookup returns CDR1 SGHTA and CDR2 FQGTGA. CDR3 bases: TGTGCCAGCAGCCCTGTGGGTAGCGCGAGCTCCTACGAGCAGTACTTC. This codes for CASSPVGSASSYEQYF. The variable domain in full, with the rest retrieved from reference TRBV7-3 and TRBJ2-7, is GAGVSQTPSNKVTEKGKYVELRCDPISGHTALYWYRQSLGQGPEFLIYFQGTGAADDSGLPNDRFFAVRPEGSVSTLKIQRTERGDSAVYLCASSPVGSASSYEQYFGPGTRLTVT.

The chain recombines TRBV5-1 with TRBJ1-1; 10 bases agree with TRBD1. CDR1 is SGHRS, CDR2 YFSETQ, per germline. The CDR3 is 13 residues long. J gave up 7 bases and V 5 bases, and 5 bases lay outside the gene matches. This chain's CDR3 is CASSDRGHFEAFF. The CDR3 coding sequence is TGCGCCAGCAGTGACAGGGGGCACTTTGAAGCTTTCTTT. The variable domain in full, with the rest retrieved from reference TRBV5-1 and TRBJ1-1, is KAGVTQTPRYLIKTRGQQVTLSCSPISGHRSVSWYQQTPGQGLQFLFEYFSETQRNKGNFPGRFSGRQFSNSRSEMNVSTLELGDSALYLCASSDRGHFEAFFGQGTRLTVV.

For this clonotype: A read error may produce the germline difference seen at one junction end. The V call is TRBV6-2 or TRBV6-3, the J call TRBJ2-5; D possibly corresponds to TRBD2 (6 bases). The length of the CDR3 is 17 residues. In germline, CDR1 is MNHEY, CDR2 SVGEGT. DNA of the CDR3: TGCGCCAGCAGCCCTGACCGAGTTAGAGCGGGCCAAGAGACCCAGTACTTC. Protein product: CASSPDRVRAGQETQYF.

This clonotype was picked up many times. The gene calls are TRBV7-3 and TRBJ2-3; 7 bases line up with TRBD1. Germline V gene sequence: CDR1 SGHTA, CDR2 FQGTGA. This CDR3 contains 16 residues. V shed 0 bases, J shed 3 bases, and the junction held 6 bases outside the gene matches. The CDR3 DNA is TGTGCCAGCAGCTTAACCTACGACAGGGCAACAGATACGCAGTATTTT. As protein: CASSLTYDRATDTQYF. Full variable domain (outside the CDR3, taken from reference TRBV7-3 and TRBJ2-3): GAGVSQTPSNKVTEKGKYVELRCDPISGHTALYWYRQSLGQGPEFLIYFQGTGAADDSGLPNDRFFAVRPEGSVSTLKIQRTERGDSAVYLCASSLTYDRATDTQYFGPGTRLTVL.

The CDR3 loop reads CASSFSMTGGGSYEQYF. The CDR3 coding sequence is TGTGCCAGCAGCTTTTCAATGACAGGGGGGGGCTCCTACGAGCAGTACTTC. The V and J genes are TRBV7-2 and TRBJ2-7, with 9 bases lining up with TRBD1. This CDR3 contains 17 residues. Germline V gene data show CDR1 as SGHTA and CDR2 as FQGNSA. Trimming at V came to 3 bases and at J to 0 bases, leaving 9 bases not matched to a gene.

This clonotype turned up a few times. A much more abundant neighbour one base away suggests this may be a read error. This rearrangement joins TRBV6-5 to TRBJ2-5; the D gene is possibly TRBD1 (5 bases). This CDR3 has 13 residues. The V gene's germline CDR1 is MNHEY and CDR2 SVGAGI. V was shortened by 6 bases and J by 11 bases, with 19 bases between the two germline ends. The CDR3 region is CASRRQFYNEQYF. CDR3 sequence (DNA): TGTGCCAGCAGGCGACAGTTCTACAATGAGCAGTACTTC.

Comment on this clonotype: This clone may be a read error of a much larger clone one base away. This chain uses TRBV7-2 with TRBJ2-1; 10 positions agree with TRBD2. This CDR3 has 15 amino acids. CDR1 is SGHTA and CDR2 is FQGNSA in the germline V gene. J was trimmed by 6 bases and V by 3 bases; bases with no gene match: 5. Here the CDR3 reads CASSFLASGGNEQFF. CDR3 in DNA: TGTGCCAGCAGCTTTTTGGCTAGCGGGGGCAATGAGCAGTTCTTC. Full variable domain (remainder filled in from reference TRBV7-2 and TRBJ2-1): GAGVSQSPSNKVTEKGKDVELRCDPISGHTALYWYRQSLGQGLEFLIYFQGNSAPDKSGLPSDRFSAERTGGSVSTLTIQRTQQEDSAVYLCASSFLASGGNEQFFGPGTRLTVL.

This clonotype was recorded many times. This chain links TRBV10-3 with TRBJ2-7, with a weak D call TRBD1 (6 bases). CDR1 is ENHRY and CDR2 is SYGVKD in the germline V gene. The CDR3 has 12 residues. V lost 11 bases and J 7 bases, leaving 18 bases between the germline ends. The CDR3 sequence is CAVTQGPGEQYF. The CDR3 DNA reads as TGTGCCGTAACACAGGGTCCAGGGGAGCAGTACTTC.

This clonotype has a count of ten or more. A read error may produce the germline difference seen at one junction end. This chain connects TRBV20-1 to TRBJ1-2, with D tentatively TRBD1 (5 bases). CDR1 is DFQATT and CDR2 is SNEGSKA in the germline V gene (reference sequence). The CDR3 is made up of 13 amino acids. Here the CDR3 DNA reads TGCAGTGCTCTGTCCGTCGGGGGTTATGACTACACCTTC. This codes for CSALSVGGYDYTF.

This clonotype was observed a few times. V and J are TRBV20-1 and TRBJ2-1, with 9 bases matching TRBD2. The CDR3 has 16 amino acids. Trimming removed 6 bases from V and 0 bases from J; junction bases left unmatched: 9. Germline-derived CDR1 and CDR2 are DFQATT and SNEGSKA (reference sequence). The chain's CDR3 is CSAENLAGSSYNEQFF. The CDR3, as DNA: TGCAGTGCAGAAAATCTAGCGGGGTCCTCCTACAATGAGCAGTTCTTC.

On this clonotype: This may arise from a read error, as a much more abundant clone is one base away. This chain uses TRBV12-3 or TRBV12-4 with TRBJ1-1; D unclear. The length of the CDR3 is 14 residues. CDR3 loop: CTSSLLQPNTEAFF. CDR3 DNA sequence: TGTACCAGCAGTTTATTACAGCCGAACACTGAAGCTTTCTTT.

In its sample, this clonotype was seen many times. The J gene is TRBJ2-4, the V gene TRBV5-1; TRBD1 agrees at 7 bases. The length of the CDR3 is 18 residues. Losses at the gene ends were 0 bases for V and 3 bases for J; bases not matched to a gene: 12. CDR1 SGHRS and CDR2 YFSETQ come from the germline V gene. Here the CDR3 DNA reads TGCGCCAGCAGCTTGGGAAACAGGGGAAGAATGGGCAAAAACATTCAGTACTTC. Translated: CASSLGNRGRMGKNIQYF.